The sequence of this T cell receptor (beta chain) was determined in a study of blood T cells in healthy people across ages. The authors ran a second PCR of about 6 to 12 cycles using a sample-barcoded 5' primer and a J-beta primer mix. Through a template-switch adaptor with 12 random nucleotides, each cDNA molecule received a tag. MiXCR, applied by TCRdb to the 5' RACE reads, yields one record per CDR3 protein. The data hold roughly 930,000 distinct CDR3 sequences, with approximately 49% observed a single time. Sequenced material: blood. The clonotype was recovered from a man aged 25 to 40 in good health.

This chain's CDR3 is CSVGGTYEQYF. The CDR3 DNA reads TGCAGCGTTGGGGGGACTTACGAGCAGTACTTC. The rearrangement joins TRBV29-1 to TRBJ2-7, with a possible D match to TRBD2 (6 bases). CDR1 and CDR2 (germline): SQVTM, ANQGSEA. Trimming pared 4 bases from V and 4 bases from J, leaving 8 bases between. CDR3 size: 11 residues.